These T cell receptor beta chains were read from a single sample in a study of early T cells in non-severe SARS-CoV-2 infection. Each CDR3 protein gets one entry after TCRdb re-called the 5' RACE reads with MiXCR. Of tens of thousands of distinct CDR3 sequences listed, more than 4.5% are singletons. Material: whole blood. The receptors originated from an adult who was a healthcare worker with PCR-confirmed SARS-CoV-2 infection or an uninfected control (not recorded which). CDR3s include the opening cysteine and the closing phenylalanine or tryptophan. A D gene is named only where the DNA matches it firmly.

d_call,v_call,cdr3_aa
NA,TRBV2,CASLISYEQYF
NA,TRBV7-2,CAVRDSSTYEQYF
TRBD2,TRBV7-2,CASSLASGRKADTQYF
TRBD2,TRBV7-9,CASSQGLAGSRTDTQYF
TRBD2,TRBV18,CASSPRLAGGATDTQYF
NA,TRBV5-4,CASRMTGNYGYTF
TRBD2,TRBV7-9,CASSLGRLASGTDTQYF
NA,TRBV9,CASSSKAKKNYEQYF
NA,TRBV6-2/TRBV6-3,CASCGAAGFYEQYF
NA,TRBV6-6,CASSLGGGTIYF
TRBD2,TRBV28,CASSFPSGSENIQYF
TRBD1,TRBV2,CACRADRMNTEAFF
TRBD1,TRBV2,CASMVQGDQPQHF
NA,TRBV20-1,CSAGTGSSVYEQYF
NA,TRBV24-1,CATSEAGEAFF
NA,TRBV7-9,CASTPVRETQYF
NA,TRBV7-9,CASSLVHLVDGNTIYF
TRBD1,TRBV6-5,CASSLYRTGAGANVLTF
TRBD1,TRBV20-1,CSASSRGSYGYTF
TRBD2,TRBV11-2,CASSLVAGGFGPQETQYF
TRBD2,TRBV7-9,CASSPGLAGEKDTQYF
TRBD1,TRBV9,CASSVRTGQDEKLFF
NA,TRBV25-1,CASKTTGITEAFF
NA,TRBV6-4,CASSNIYTGELFF